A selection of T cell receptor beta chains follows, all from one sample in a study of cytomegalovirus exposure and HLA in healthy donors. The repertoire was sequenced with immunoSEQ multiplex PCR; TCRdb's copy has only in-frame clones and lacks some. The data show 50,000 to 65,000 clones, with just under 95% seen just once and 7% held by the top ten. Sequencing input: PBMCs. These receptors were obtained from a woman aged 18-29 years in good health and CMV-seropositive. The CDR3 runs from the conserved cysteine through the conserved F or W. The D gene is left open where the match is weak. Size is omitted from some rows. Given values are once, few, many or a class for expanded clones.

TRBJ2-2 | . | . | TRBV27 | CASRMKPGLTTGELFF | TGTGCCAGCAGGATGAAACCGGGACTTACCACCGGGGAGCTGTTTTTT
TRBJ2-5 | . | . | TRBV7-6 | CASSLGLLASRETQYF | TGTGCCAGCAGCTTAGGGTTGCTAGCGTCTCGCGAGACCCAGTACTTC
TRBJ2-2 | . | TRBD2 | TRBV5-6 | CASSSASGWGGVTGELFF | TGTGCCAGCAGCTCCGCAAGCGGATGGGGGGGTGTCACCGGGGAGCTGTTTTTT
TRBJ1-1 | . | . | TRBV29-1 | CSGHSPPDTEAFF | TGCAGCGGCCACTCACCCCCCGACACTGAAGCTTTCTTT
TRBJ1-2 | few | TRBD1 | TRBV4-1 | CASSQMTGGDGYTF | TGCGCCAGCAGCCAAATGACAGGGGGCGATGGCTACACCTTC
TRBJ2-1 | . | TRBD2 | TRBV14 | CASSPLAGAYNEQFF | TGTGCCAGCAGCCCCCTAGCGGGAGCCTACAATGAGCAGTTCTTC
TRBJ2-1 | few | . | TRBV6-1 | CASSDQTGGNEQFF | TGTGCCAGCAGTGACCAGACAGGTGGGAATGAGCAGTTCTTC
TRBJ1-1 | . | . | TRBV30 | CAWSADSEAFF | TGTGCCTGGAGCGCAGACAGTGAAGCTTTCTTT
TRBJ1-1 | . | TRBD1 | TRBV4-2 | CASSPYRGGLDTEAFF | TGTGCCAGCAGCCCCTACAGGGGGGGTTTAGACACTGAAGCTTTCTTT
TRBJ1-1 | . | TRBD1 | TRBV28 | CASRRQGRYTEAFF | TGTGCCAGCAGAAGACAGGGTAGGTACACTGAAGCTTTCTTT
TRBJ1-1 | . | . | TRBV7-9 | CASSLEAAAAEAFF | TGTGCCAGCAGCTTAGAGGCTGCCGCGGCTGAAGCTTTCTTT
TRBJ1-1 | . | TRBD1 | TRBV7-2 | CASSLADRAAFF | TGTGCCAGCAGCTTAGCGGACAGGGCAGCTTTCTTT
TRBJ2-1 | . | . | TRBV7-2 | CASSQNQYNEQFF | TGTGCCAGCAGCCAGAACCAGTACAATGAGCAGTTCTTC
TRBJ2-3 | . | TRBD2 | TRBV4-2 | CASSQALSGGAADTQYF | TGTGCCAGCAGCCAAGCGCTTAGCGGGGGAGCTGCAGATACGCAGTATTTT
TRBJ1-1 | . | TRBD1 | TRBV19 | CASSPRRQGGGTEAFF | TGTGCCAGTAGTCCTCGTCGACAGGGCGGTGGCACTGAAGCTTTCTTT
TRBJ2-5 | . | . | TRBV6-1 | CASSEEMGKETQYF | TGTGCCAGCAGTGAAGAGATGGGCAAAGAGACCCAGTACTTC
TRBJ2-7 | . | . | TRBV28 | CASGSIIEQYF | TGTGCCAGCGGGAGTATTATCGAGCAGTACTTC
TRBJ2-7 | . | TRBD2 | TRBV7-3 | CASSLVAGAYYEQYF | TGTGCCAGCAGCTTAGTTGCGGGAGCCTACTACGAGCAGTACTTC
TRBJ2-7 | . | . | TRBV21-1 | CASSKGYRSYEQYF | TGTGCCAGCAGCAAAGGTTACAGATCGTACGAGCAGTACTTC
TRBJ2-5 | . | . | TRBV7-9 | CASSLATGRGGQETQYF | TGTGCCAGCAGCTTAGCAACAGGACGTGGGGGGCAAGAGACCCAGTACTTC
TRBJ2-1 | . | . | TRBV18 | CASSRGVGTGHNEQFF | TGTGCCAGCTCACGTGGCGTGGGTACGGGTCACAATGAGCAGTTCTTC
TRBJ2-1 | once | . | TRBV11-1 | CASSFFVRVNEQFF | TGTGCCAGCAGCTTTTTCGTCCGAGTTAATGAGCAGTTCTTC
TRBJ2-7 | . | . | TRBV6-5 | CASSLNSGGTYEQYF | TGTGCCAGCAGCCTTAATTCAGGGGGGACCTACGAGCAGTACTTC
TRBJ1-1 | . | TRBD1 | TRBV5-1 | CASSLQTGGNTEAFF | TGCGCCAGCAGCCTGCAGACAGGGGGAAACACTGAAGCTTTCTTT
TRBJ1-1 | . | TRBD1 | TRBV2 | CASAERTGSTEAFF | TGTGCCAGCGCCGAAAGGACAGGGAGCACTGAAGCTTTCTTT
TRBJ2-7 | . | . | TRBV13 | CASSLGPSYEQYF | TGTGCCAGCAGCCTCGGTCCATCCTACGAGCAGTACTTC
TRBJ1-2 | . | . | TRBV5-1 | CASSLAPTVFLGYTF | TGCGCCAGCAGCTTGGCCCCAACAGTATTCCTAGGCTACACCTTC
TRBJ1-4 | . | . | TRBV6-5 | CASSATATNEKLFF | TGTGCCAGCAGTGCCACGGCAACTAATGAAAAACTGTTTTTT
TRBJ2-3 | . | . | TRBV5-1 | CASSPGHTKADTQYF | TGCGCCAGCAGCCCGGGTCATACTAAAGCAGATACGCAGTATTTT
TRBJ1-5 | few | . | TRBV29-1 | CSVDTDSNQPQHF | TGCAGCGTTGATACAGATAGCAATCAGCCCCAGCATTTT
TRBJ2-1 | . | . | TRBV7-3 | CASSLRATYYNEQFF | TGTGCCAGCAGCTTAAGGGCGACGTACTACAATGAGCAGTTCTTC
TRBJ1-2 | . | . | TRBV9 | CASSGKTGMVGDGYTF | TGTGCCAGCAGCGGTAAAACAGGGATGGTTGGGGATGGCTACACCTTC
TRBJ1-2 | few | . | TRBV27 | CASSLAGPAGYGYTF | TGTGCCAGCAGTTTGGCAGGCCCGGCGGGGTATGGCTACACCTTC
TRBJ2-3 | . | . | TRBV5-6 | CASSLGLRGFSDTQYF | TGTGCCAGCAGCCTAGGACTCCGGGGGTTTTCAGATACGCAGTATTTT
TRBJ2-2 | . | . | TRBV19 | CASSISAGVSGELFF | TGTGCCAGTAGTATCTCAGCAGGGGTAAGCGGGGAGCTGTTTTTT
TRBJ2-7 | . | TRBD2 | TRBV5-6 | CASSPRGGTLLRYEQYF | TGTGCCAGCAGCCCACGGGGGGGCACACTCCTTCGATACGAGCAGTACTTC
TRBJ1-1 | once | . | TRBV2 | CASTGRGVNTEAFF | TGTGCCAGCACGGGGAGGGGAGTCAACACTGAAGCTTTCTTT
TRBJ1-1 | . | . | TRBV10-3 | CAITAQKTNTEAFF | TGTGCCATCACCGCACAGAAAACGAACACTGAAGCTTTCTTT
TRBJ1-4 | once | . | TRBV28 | CASRPESDDEKLFF | TGTGCCAGCAGACCCGAGAGCGATGATGAAAAACTGTTTTTT
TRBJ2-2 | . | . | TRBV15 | CATSGSRTGGELFF | TGTGCCACCAGCGGCTCCCGCACGGGCGGGGAGCTGTTTTTT
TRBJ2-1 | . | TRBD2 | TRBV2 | CASSGLADGDEQFF | TGTGCCAGCAGTGGGCTAGCGGACGGAGATGAGCAGTTCTTC
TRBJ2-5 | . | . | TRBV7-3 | CASSPAMKETQYF | TGTGCCAGCAGCCCCGCGATGAAAGAGACCCAGTACTTC
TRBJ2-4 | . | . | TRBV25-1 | CASRIGDIQYF | TGTGCCAGCAGAATCGGTGACATTCAGTACTTC
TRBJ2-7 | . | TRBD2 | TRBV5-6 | CASSPLDSGRAIYEQYF | TGTGCCAGCAGCCCCCTGGATAGCGGGAGGGCTATCTACGAGCAGTACTTC
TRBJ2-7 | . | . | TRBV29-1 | CSVTPGNSYEQYF | TGCAGCGTTACCCCGGGTAACTCGTACGAGCAGTACTTC
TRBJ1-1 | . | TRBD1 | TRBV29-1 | CSVAPRDRTEAFF | TGCAGCGTTGCCCCCCGGGACAGAACTGAAGCTTTCTTT
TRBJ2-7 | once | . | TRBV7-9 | CASSWGGREQYF | TGTGCCAGCAGCTGGGGGGGGCGCGAGCAGTACTTC
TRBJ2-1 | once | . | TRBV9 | CASSPGSGRGNEQFF | TGTGCCAGCAGCCCCGGAAGCGGGCGCGGCAATGAGCAGTTCTTC
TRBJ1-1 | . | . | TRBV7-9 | CASSLFDGDTEAFF | TGTGCCAGCAGCTTGTTCGACGGGGACACTGAAGCTTTCTTT
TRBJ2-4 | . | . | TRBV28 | CASSETGWDIQYF | TGTGCCAGCAGTGAGACAGGTTGGGACATTCAGTACTTC
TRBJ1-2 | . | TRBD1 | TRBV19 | CASSTGQYYGYTF | TGTGCCAGTAGTACGGGACAGTACTATGGCTACACCTTC
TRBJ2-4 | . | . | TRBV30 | CAWTYGRARGIQYF | TGTGCCTGGACTTATGGCAGGGCGCGGGGCATTCAGTACTTC
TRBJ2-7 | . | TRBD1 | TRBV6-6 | CASSYSGQALYEQYF | TGTGCCAGCAGTTACTCGGGACAGGCACTTTACGAGCAGTACTTC
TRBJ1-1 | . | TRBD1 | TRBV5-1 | CASSSGTGGGKNTEAFF | TGCGCCAGCAGCTCCGGGACAGGGGGCGGGAAGAACACTGAAGCTTTCTTT
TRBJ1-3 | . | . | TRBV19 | CASSRGRGNTIYF | TGTGCCAGTAGCCGGGGTAGGGGAAACACCATATATTTT